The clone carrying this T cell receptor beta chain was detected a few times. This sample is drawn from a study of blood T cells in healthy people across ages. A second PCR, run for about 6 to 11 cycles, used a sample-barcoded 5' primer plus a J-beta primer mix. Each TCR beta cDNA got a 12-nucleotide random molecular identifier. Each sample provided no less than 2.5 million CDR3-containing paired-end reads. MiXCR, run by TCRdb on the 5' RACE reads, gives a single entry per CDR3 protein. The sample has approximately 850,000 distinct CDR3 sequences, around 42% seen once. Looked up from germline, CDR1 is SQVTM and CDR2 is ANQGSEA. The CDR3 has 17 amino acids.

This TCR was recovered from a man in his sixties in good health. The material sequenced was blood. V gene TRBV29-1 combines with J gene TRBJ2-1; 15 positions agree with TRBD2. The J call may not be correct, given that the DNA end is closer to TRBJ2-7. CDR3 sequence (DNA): TGCAGCGTTGTGGGACTAGCGGGGGGTAGGACCTACAATGAGCAGTACTTC. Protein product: CSVVGLAGGRTYNEQYF.